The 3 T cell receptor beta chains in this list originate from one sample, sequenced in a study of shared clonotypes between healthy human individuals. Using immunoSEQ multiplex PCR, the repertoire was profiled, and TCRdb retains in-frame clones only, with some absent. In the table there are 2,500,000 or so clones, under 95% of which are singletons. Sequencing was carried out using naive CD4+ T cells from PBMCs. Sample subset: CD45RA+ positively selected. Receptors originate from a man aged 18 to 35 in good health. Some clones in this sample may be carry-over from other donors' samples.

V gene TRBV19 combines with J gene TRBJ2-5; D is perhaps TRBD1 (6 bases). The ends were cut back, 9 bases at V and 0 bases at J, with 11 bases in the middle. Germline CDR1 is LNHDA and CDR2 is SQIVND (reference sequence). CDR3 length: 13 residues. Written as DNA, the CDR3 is TGTGCCAGCGGACAGAGTTACCAAGAGACCCAGTACTTC. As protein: CASGQSYQETQYF.

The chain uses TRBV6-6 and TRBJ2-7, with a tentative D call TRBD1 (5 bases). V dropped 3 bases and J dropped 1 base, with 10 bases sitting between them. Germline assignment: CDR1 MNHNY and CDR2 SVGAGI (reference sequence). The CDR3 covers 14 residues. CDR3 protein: CASSYPGISYEQYF. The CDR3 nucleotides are TGTGCCAGCAGTTATCCAGGGATATCCTACGAGCAGTACTTC.

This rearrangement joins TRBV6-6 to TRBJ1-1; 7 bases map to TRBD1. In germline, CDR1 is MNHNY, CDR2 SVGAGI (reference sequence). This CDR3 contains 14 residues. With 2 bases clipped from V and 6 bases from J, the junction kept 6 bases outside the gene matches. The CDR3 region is CASSYEGALPEAFF. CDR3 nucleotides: TGTGCCAGCAGTTACGAGGGGGCGCTTCCTGAAGCTTTCTTT.